A single sample is the source of the 13 T cell receptor beta chains below, sequenced in a study of T cell repertoires in ileal Crohn's disease. The repertoire was sequenced with immunoSEQ multiplex PCR; TCRdb's copy has only in-frame clones and lacks some. This sample has around 7,800 clones, with 60% to 75% found just once. Time point described: neoterminal ileum biopsy at postoperative endoscopy, about 6 months after surgery. The sequenced sample consisted of ileal tissue. The receptors originated from an adult with Crohn's disease.

The CDR3 DNA reads as TGTGCCAGCAGAATCACCACAGCCTCCTACGAGCAGTACTTC. Translated: CASRITTASYEQYF. The rearrangement links TRBV6-5 to TRBJ2-7; D is uncertain. The CDR3 loop spans 14 amino acids. Deletions cut 6 bases from V and 0 bases from J, with 12 bases between. CDR1 and CDR2 from the germline V gene are MNHEY and SVGAGI.

This clone came up a few times. The V gene is TRBV11-3, the J gene TRBJ2-2; D is undetermined. The CDR3 length is 13 residues. Trimming stripped 3 bases from V and 1 base from J, with 3 bases between. Germline V lookup: CDR1 SGHNT, CDR2 YENEEA. The CDR3 DNA is TGTGCCAGCAGCTTCGTGAACACCGGGGAGCTGTTTTTT. Translated: CASSFVNTGELFF.

The rearrangement links TRBV5-6 to TRBJ2-3; no reliable D call. Trimming removed 1 base from V and 4 bases from J, with 7 bases in between. The CDR3 is 13 residues long. Per germline, CDR1 SGHDT and CDR2 YYEEEE. Written as DNA, the CDR3 is TGTGCCAGCAGCTTGAGAACACCAGATACGCAGTATTTT. This sequence encodes CASSLRTPDTQYF.

This clone was counted a few times. The chain couples TRBV7-8 to TRBJ1-1, with 7 bases matching TRBD1. The CDR3 is 14 residues long. The germline V gene encodes CDR1 SGHVS and CDR2 FQNEAQ. With V trimmed by 3 bases and J by 3 bases, 4 bases remained unmatched. The DNA of the CDR3 is TGTGCCAGCAGCTTGCGGGACAGAGACACTGAAGCTTTCTTT. This translates into CASSLRDRDTEAFF.

This clone has only a few counts. CDR3 bases: TGTGCCAGTAGTAGTAATCTGAACACTGAAGCTTTCTTT. This gives the protein CASSSNLNTEAFF. V and J are TRBV19 and TRBJ1-1; D is uncertain. The V end was cut by 4 bases, the J end by 0 bases, with 6 bases between. Germline V CDR1 and CDR2: LNHDA, SQIVND (reference sequence). The CDR3 loop spans 13 amino acids.

The chain links TRBV6-1 to TRBJ1-2; the match to TRBD1 covers 12 bases. Germline CDR1 MNHNS, CDR2 SASEGT. This CDR3 has 14 residues. V lost 7 bases, J lost 8 bases, and 8 bases stayed unmatched. The DNA for the CDR3 is TGTGCCAGCATTCCCGGGACAGGGGGCGGCGGCTACACCTTC. The encoded protein is CASIPGTGGGGYTF.

This chain connects TRBV6-1 to TRBJ2-2; D perhaps matches TRBD1 (5 bases). The V end was cut by 2 bases, the J end by 2 bases, with 9 bases between. CDR3 size: 15 residues. Germline V gene lookup returns CDR1 MNHNS and CDR2 SASEGT. CDR3 coding DNA: TGTGCCAGCAGTGAACAAAGGGGAAACACCGGGGAGCTGTTTTTT. This sequence encodes CASSEQRGNTGELFF.

The chain combines TRBV2 with TRBJ1-1; 11 positions match TRBD1. This CDR3 has 18 amino acids. Germline loops: CDR1 SNHLY, CDR2 FYNNEI. Trimming at V came to 2 bases and at J to 1 base, leaving 9 bases not matched to a gene. CDR3 sequence reads: CASSERGQGAGANTEAFF. For the CDR3, the DNA is TGTGCCAGCAGTGAAAGAGGACAGGGGGCAGGGGCGAACACTGAAGCTTTCTTT.

This clone was found a few times. This chain joins TRBV28 and TRBJ2-7, with 10 bases fitting TRBD1. The germline V gene has CDR1 MDHEN and CDR2 SYDVKM. V dropped 3 bases and J dropped 8; count of bases not matched to a gene: 1. The CDR3 covers 12 residues. For the CDR3, the DNA is TGTGCCAGCAGTTTGACAGGGGGCAAGCAGTACTTC. This codes for CASSLTGGKQYF.

The V and J genes are TRBV5-1 and TRBJ2-7, with D perhaps matching TRBD1 (5 bases). The CDR3 contains 16 residues. Germline CDR1 and CDR2: SGHRS and YFSETQ. The V and J ends lost 2 bases and 0 bases respectively, with 15 bases between them. CDR3 nucleotides: TGCGCCAGCAGCTTAGGGCAGGGTCGTATCTCCTACGAGCAGTACTTC. Its protein is CASSLGQGRISYEQYF.

This chain links TRBV6-1 with TRBJ1-1, with 10 positions matching TRBD1. Germline loops: CDR1 MNHNS, CDR2 SASEGT. The CDR3 has 14 amino acids. Unmatched junction bases numbered 1, after V lost 5 bases and J lost 1 base. The CDR3 protein is CASSWTGGNTEAFF. CDR3 nucleotides: TGTGCCAGCAGTTGGACAGGGGGGAACACTGAAGCTTTCTTT.

This sequence joins TRBV28 and TRBJ1-2; 9 bases align to TRBD1. The CDR3 is 14 amino acids. Trimming took 5 bases from V and 4 from J; bases not matched to a gene: 5. Germline CDR1 reads MDHEN; CDR2 reads SYDVKM. The CDR3 coding sequence is TGTGCCAGCAGTACACAGGGGGCGAGCTATGGCTACACCTTC. Its translation is CASSTQGASYGYTF.

This clone has a single count. The CDR3 region has the DNA TGTGCCAGCAGCTTAGCCCGCGCTGCGGGGAGGATAACTGAAGCTTTCTTT. This translates into CASSLARAAGRITEAFF. The chain has TRBV7-9 and TRBJ1-1; D gene unclear. The germline V gene encodes CDR1 SEHNR and CDR2 FQNEAQ (reference sequence). This CDR3 has 17 residues. V lost 0 bases and J lost 5, with 19 bases in between.